The 6 T cell receptor beta chains below all came from one sample that was sequenced in a study of shared clonotypes between healthy human individuals. Sequencing was performed with immunoSEQ multiplex PCR; in TCRdb, only in-frame clones are kept and a portion is missing. Of more than 500,000 clones in the sample, 90% to 95% were seen once. Naive CD8 cells comprised CD45RO-negative, CCR7-positively selected cells, excluding terminally differentiated effector memory CD45RA+ cells. The material sequenced was naive CD8+ T cells sorted from blood. These receptors were obtained from a woman aged 30 to 39 in good health.

The chain carries TRBV7-9 and TRBJ1-4, with 7 bases lining up with TRBD1. The CDR3 totals 14 residues. J gave up 0 bases and V 6 bases, and 1 base lay outside the gene matches. The germline V gene has CDR1 SEHNR and CDR2 FQNEAQ (reference sequence). The CDR3 coding sequence is TGTGCCAGCAGTACAGGGGCAACTAATGAAAAACTGTTTTTT. It yields the protein CASSTGATNEKLFF.

This rearrangement joins TRBV4-1 to TRBJ2-1; D gene uncertain. The germline CDR1 and CDR2 sequences are MGHRA and YSYEKL. This CDR3 has 11 residues. Between the trimmed V and J ends, which lost 5 bases and 10 bases, there was a span of 9 bases. CDR3 region: CASSAPGEQFF. CDR3 in DNA: TGCGCCAGCAGCGCGCCCGGCGAGCAGTTCTTC.

Written as DNA, the CDR3 is TGTGCCAGCAGCCCCCAGGGCAGAGCCTACGAGCAGTACTTC. Translating gives CASSPQGRAYEQYF. V is TRBV6-5 and J is TRBJ2-7; tentatively, D is TRBD1 (5 bases). This CDR3 has 14 residues. Looked up from germline, CDR1 is MNHEY and CDR2 is SVGAGI. The V end was cut by 6 bases, the J end by 2 bases, with 14 bases between.

The CDR3 region is CASSAPGTWIYEQYF. The CDR3 DNA is TGTGCCAGCAGCGCCCCCGGGACGTGGATCTACGAGCAGTACTTC. The chain combines TRBV7-9 with TRBJ2-7; D is perhaps TRBD1 or TRBD2 (5 bases each). V lost 5 bases to trimming and J lost 3 bases, with 17 bases between them. The CDR3 covers 15 residues. From germline, CDR1 is SEHNR and CDR2 FQNEAQ (reference sequence).

In its sample, this clone was seen once. The genes are TRBV4-2 and TRBJ2-7; 7 bases line up with TRBD2. J was trimmed by 3 bases and V by 0 bases; bases with no gene match: 2. There are 14 residues in the CDR3. CDR1 and CDR2 (germline): LGHNA, YNFKEQ. The chain's CDR3 is CASSQDERDYEQYF. CDR3 in DNA: TGTGCCAGCAGCCAAGATGAGCGGGACTACGAGCAGTACTTC.

The chain recombines TRBV10-2 with TRBJ2-3, with TRBD2 matching over 9 bases. J lost 2 bases, V lost 6 bases, and 12 bases had no gene match. From germline, CDR1 is WSHSY and CDR2 SAAADI. The CDR3 loop spans 17 amino acids. As DNA, the CDR3 is TGCGCCAGCAGCGGCCTAGCGGGGTTGGGATTCACAGATACGCAGTATTTT. Its translation: CASSGLAGLGFTDTQYF.